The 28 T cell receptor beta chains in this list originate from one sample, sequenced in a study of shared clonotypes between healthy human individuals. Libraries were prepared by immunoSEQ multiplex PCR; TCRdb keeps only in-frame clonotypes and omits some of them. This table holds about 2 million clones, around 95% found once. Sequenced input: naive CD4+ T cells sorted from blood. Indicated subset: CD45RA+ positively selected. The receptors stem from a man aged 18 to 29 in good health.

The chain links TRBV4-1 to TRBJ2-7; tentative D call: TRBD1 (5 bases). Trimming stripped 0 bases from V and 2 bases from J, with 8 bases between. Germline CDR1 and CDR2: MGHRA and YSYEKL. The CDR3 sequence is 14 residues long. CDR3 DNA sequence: TGCGCCAGCAGCCAAGAGGCCAGGGCCTACGAGCAGTACTTC. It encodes CASSQEARAYEQYF.

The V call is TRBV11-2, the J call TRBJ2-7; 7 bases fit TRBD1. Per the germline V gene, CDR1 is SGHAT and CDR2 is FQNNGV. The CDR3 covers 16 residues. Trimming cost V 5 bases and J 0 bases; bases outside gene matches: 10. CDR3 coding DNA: TGTGCCAGCAGCCATAGGGGGCCCAATCGCTCCTACGAGCAGTACTTC. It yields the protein CASSHRGPNRSYEQYF.

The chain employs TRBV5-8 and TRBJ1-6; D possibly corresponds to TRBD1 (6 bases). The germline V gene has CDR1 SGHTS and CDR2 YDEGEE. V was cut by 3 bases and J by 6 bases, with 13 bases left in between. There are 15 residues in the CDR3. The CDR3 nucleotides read TGTGCCAGCAGCTACGGGACAAGGGGTAATTCACCCCTCCACTTT. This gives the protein CASSYGTRGNSPLHF.

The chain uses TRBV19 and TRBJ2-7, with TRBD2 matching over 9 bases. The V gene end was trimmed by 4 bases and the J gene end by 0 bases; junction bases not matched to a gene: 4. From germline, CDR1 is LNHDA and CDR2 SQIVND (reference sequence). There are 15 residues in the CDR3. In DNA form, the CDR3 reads TGTGCCAGTAGTAGCGGGGGGGCGAGCTCCTACGAGCAGTACTTC. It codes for CASSSGGASSYEQYF.

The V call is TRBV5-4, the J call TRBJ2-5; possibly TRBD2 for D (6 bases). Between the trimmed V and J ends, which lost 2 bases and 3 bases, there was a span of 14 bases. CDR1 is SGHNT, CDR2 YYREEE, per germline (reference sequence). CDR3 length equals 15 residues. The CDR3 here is CASSFILREKETQYF. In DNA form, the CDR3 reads TGTGCCAGCAGCTTTATCTTACGGGAGAAAGAGACCCAGTACTTC. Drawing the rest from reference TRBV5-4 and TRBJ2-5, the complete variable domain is ETGVTQSPTHLIKTRGQQVTLRCSSQSGHNTVSWYQQALGQGPQFIFQYYREEENGRGNFPPRFSGLQFPNYSSELNVNALELDDSALYLCASSFILREKETQYFGPGTRLLVL.

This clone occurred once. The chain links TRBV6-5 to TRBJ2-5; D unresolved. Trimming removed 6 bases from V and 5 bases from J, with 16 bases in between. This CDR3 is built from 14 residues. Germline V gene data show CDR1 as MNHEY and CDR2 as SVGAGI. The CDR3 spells CASRSLIPTETQYF. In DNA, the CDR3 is TGTGCCAGCAGATCTCTTATCCCGACCGAGACCCAGTACTTC.

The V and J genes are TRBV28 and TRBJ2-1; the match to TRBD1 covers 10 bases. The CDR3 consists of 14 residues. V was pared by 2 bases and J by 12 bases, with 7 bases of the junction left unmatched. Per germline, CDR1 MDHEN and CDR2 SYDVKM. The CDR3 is CASSLGQGGGGQFF. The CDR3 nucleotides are TGTGCCAGCAGTTTAGGACAGGGGGGAGGAGGGCAGTTCTTC. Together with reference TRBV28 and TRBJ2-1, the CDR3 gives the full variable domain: DVKVTQSSRYLVKRTGEKVFLECVQDMDHENMFWYRQDPGLGLRLIYFSYDVKMKEKGDIPEGYSVSREKKERFSLILESASTNQTSMYLCASSLGQGGGGQFFGPGTRLTVL.

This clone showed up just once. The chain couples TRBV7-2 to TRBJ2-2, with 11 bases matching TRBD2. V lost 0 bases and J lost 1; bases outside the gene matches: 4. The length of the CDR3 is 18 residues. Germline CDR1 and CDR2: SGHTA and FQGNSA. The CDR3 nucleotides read TGTGCCAGCAGCTTAGCACCCGGACTAGCGGGGAACACCGGGGAGCTGTTTTTT. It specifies CASSLAPGLAGNTGELFF. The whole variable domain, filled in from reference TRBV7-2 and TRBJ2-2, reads GAGVSQSPSNKVTEKGKDVELRCDPISGHTALYWYRQSLGQGLEFLIYFQGNSAPDKSGLPSDRFSAERTGGSVSTLTIQRTQQEDSAVYLCASSLAPGLAGNTGELFFGEGSRLTVL.

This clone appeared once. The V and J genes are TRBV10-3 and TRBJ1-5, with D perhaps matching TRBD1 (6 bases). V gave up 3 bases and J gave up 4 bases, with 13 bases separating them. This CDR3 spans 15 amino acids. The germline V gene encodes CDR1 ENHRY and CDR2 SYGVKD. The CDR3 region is CAISDSGQGNQPQHF. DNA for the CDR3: TGTGCCATCAGTGACTCTGGGCAGGGGAATCAGCCCCAGCATTTT.

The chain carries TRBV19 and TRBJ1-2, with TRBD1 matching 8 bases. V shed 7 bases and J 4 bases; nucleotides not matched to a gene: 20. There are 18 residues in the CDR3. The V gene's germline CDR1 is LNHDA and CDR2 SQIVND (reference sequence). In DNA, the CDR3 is TGTGCCAGTATGGGGAAGAAAAAGACAGGGGCCGAACTCTATGGCTACACCTTC. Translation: CASMGKKKTGAELYGYTF. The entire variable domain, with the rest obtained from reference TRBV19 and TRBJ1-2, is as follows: DGGITQSPKYLFRKEGQNVTLSCEQNLNHDAMYWYRQDPGQGLRLIYYSQIVNDFQKGDIAEGYSVSREKKESFPLTVTSAQKNPTAFYLCASMGKKKTGAELYGYTFGSGTRLTVV.

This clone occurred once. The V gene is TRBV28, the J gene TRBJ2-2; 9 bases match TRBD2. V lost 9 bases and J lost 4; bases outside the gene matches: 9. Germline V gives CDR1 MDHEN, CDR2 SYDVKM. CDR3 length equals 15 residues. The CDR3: CASLKRGVLTGELFF. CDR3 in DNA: TGTGCCAGTCTGAAGCGGGGGGTCCTCACCGGGGAGCTGTTTTTT.

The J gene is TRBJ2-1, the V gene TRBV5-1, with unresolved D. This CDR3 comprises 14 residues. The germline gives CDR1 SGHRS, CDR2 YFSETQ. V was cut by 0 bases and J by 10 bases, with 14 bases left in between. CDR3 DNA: TGCGCCAGCAGCTTGGGCTATCCTCCGGAGGAGCAGTTCTTC. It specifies CASSLGYPPEEQFF.

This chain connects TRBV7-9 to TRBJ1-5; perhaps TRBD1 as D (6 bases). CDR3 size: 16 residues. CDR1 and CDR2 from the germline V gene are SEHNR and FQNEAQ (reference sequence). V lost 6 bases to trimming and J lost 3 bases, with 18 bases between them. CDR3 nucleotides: TGTGCCAGCAGTTCTTACAGGGCAGGACACAATCAGCCCCAGCATTTT. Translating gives CASSSYRAGHNQPQHF.

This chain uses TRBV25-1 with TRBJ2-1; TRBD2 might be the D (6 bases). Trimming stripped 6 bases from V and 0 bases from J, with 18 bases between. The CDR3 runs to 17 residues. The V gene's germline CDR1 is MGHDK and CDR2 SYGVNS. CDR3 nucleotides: TGTGCCAGCAGGGATTGGGGGGACTTAGGCTCCTACAATGAGCAGTTCTTC. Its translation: CASRDWGDLGSYNEQFF.

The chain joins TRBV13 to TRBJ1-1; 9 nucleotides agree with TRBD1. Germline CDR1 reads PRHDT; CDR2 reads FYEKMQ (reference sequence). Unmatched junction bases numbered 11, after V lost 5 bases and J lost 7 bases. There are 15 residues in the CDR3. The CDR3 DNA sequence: TGTGCCAGCAGCGTAGTTCCGGGACAGGGAGTTGAAGCTTTCTTT. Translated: CASSVVPGQGVEAFF.

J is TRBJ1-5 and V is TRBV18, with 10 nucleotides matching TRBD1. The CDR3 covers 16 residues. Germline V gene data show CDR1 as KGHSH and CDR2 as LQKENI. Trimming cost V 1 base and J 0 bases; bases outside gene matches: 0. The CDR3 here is CASSPRTGGSNQPQHF. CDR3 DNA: TGTGCCAGCTCACCACGGACAGGGGGTAGCAATCAGCCCCAGCATTTT.

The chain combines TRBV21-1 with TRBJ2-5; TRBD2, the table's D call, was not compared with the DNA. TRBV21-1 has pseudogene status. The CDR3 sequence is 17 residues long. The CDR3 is CASSAAGDSEKKETQYF. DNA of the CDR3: TGTGCCAGCAGCGCGGCCGGGGATTCCGAAAAGAAAGAGACCCAGTACTTC.

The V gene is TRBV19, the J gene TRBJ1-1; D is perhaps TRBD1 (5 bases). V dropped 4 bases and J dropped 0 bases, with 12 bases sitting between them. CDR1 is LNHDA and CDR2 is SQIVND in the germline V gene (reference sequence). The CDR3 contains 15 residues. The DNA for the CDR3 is TGTGCCAGTAGTACGGGGGTAGGAATGAACACTGAAGCTTTCTTT. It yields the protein CASSTGVGMNTEAFF. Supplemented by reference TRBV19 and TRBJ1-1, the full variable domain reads DGGITQSPKYLFRKEGQNVTLSCEQNLNHDAMYWYRQDPGQGLRLIYYSQIVNDFQKGDIAEGYSVSREKKESFPLTVTSAQKNPTAFYLCASSTGVGMNTEAFFGQGTRLTVV.

The CDR3 nucleotides are TGTGCCAGCAGCCGAGGGACTAGCTTCTACAATGAGCAGTTCTTC. Protein sequence: CASSRGTSFYNEQFF. The chain links TRBV5-6 to TRBJ2-1; TRBD2 aligns across 9 bases. The CDR3 sequence is 15 residues long. Trimming took 4 bases from V and 3 from J; bases not matched to a gene: 5. Germline V lookup: CDR1 SGHDT, CDR2 YYEEEE.

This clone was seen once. In DNA form, the CDR3 reads TGTGCCAGCAGTCAAGACAGAATCAGTGGAAACACCATATATTTT. This codes for CASSQDRISGNTIYF. The chain employs TRBV7-8 and TRBJ1-3; perhaps TRBD1 as D (5 bases). This CDR3 spans 15 amino acids. Germline CDR1 SGHVS, CDR2 FQNEAQ. Trimming removed 6 bases from V and 3 bases from J, with 15 bases in between.

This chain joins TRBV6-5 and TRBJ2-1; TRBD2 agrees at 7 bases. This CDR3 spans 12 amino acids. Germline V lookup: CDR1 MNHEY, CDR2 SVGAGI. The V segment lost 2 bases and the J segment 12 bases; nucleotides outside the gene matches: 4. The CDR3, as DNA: TGTGCCAGCAGTTACCGAGCGGGGCGGCAGTTCTTC. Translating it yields CASSYRAGRQFF.

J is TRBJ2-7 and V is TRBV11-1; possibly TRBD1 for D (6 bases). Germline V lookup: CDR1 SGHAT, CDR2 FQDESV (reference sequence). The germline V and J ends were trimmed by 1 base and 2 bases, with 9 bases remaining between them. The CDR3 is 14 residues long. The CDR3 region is CASSLGQATYEQYF. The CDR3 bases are TGTGCCAGCAGCTTAGGACAGGCCACCTACGAGCAGTACTTC.

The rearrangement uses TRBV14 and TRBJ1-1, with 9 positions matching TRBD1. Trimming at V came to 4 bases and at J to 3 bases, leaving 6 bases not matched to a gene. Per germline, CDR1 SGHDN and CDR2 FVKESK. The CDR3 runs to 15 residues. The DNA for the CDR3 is TGTGCCAGCAGCCGACTGGGACAGGGAGACACTGAAGCTTTCTTT. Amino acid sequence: CASSRLGQGDTEAFF. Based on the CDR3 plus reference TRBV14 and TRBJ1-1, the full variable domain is EAGVTQFPSHSVIEKGQTVTLRCDPISGHDNLYWYRRVMGKEIKFLLHFVKESKQDESGMPNNRFLAERTGGTYSTLKVQPAELEDSGVYFCASSRLGQGDTEAFFGQGTRLTVV.

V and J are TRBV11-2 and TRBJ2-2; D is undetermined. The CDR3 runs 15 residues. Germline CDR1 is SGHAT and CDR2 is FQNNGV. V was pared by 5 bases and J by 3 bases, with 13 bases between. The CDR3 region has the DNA TGTGCCAGCAGCCTAGGAGAGACTTACACCGGGGAGCTGTTTTTT. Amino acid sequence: CASSLGETYTGELFF.

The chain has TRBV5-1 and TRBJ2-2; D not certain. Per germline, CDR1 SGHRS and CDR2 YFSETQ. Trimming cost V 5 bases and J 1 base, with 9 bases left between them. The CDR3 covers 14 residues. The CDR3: CASRYRQNTGELFF. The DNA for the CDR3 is TGCGCCAGCAGATATAGACAGAACACCGGGGAGCTGTTTTTT.

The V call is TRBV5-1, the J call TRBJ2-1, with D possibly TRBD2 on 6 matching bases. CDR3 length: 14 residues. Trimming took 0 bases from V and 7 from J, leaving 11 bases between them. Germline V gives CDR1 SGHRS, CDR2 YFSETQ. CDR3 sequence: CASSLDGSGNEQFF. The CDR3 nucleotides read TGCGCCAGCAGCTTGGACGGGAGTGGTAATGAGCAGTTCTTC. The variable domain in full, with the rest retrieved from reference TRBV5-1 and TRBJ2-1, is KAGVTQTPRYLIKTRGQQVTLSCSPISGHRSVSWYQQTPGQGLQFLFEYFSETQRNKGNFPGRFSGRQFSNSRSEMNVSTLELGDSALYLCASSLDGSGNEQFFGPGTRLTVL.

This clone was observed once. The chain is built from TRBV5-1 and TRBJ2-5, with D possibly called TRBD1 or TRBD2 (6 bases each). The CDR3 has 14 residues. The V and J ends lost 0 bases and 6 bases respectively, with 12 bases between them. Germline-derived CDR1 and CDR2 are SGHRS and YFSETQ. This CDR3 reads CASSLDREVQTQYF. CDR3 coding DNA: TGCGCCAGCAGCTTGGACAGGGAGGTACAGACCCAGTACTTC.

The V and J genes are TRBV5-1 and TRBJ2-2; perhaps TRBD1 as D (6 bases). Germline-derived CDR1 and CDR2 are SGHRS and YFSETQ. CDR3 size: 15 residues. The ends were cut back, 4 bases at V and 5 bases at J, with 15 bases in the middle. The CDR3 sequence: CASSPGTTFTGELFF. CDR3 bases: TGCGCCAGCAGCCCCGGGACAACCTTTACCGGGGAGCTGTTTTTT.